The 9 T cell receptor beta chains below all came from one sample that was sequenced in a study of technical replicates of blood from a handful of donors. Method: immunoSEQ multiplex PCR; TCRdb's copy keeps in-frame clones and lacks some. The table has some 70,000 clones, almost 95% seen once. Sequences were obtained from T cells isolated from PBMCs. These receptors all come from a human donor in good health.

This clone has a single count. The CDR3 sequence: CASSEDREVTEAFF. CDR3 bases: TGTGCCAGCAGTGAAGACAGGGAGGTCACTGAAGCTTTCTTT. The chain links TRBV25-1 to TRBJ1-1; 7 bases map to TRBD1. The CDR3 totals 14 residues. The V segment lost 2 bases and the J segment 4 bases; nucleotides outside the gene matches: 4. Germline loops: CDR1 MGHDK, CDR2 SYGVNS. Drawing the rest from reference TRBV25-1 and TRBJ1-1, the complete variable domain is EADIYQTPRYLVIGTGKKITLECSQTMGHDKMYWYQQDPGMELHLIHYSYGVNSTEKGDLSSESTVSRIRTEHFPLTLESARPSHTSQYLCASSEDREVTEAFFGQGTRLTVV.

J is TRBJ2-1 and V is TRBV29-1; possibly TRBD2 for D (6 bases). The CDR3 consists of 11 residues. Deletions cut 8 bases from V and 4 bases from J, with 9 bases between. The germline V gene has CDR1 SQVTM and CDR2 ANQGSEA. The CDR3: CSTEGYNEQFF. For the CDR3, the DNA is TGCAGCACGGAGGGGTACAATGAGCAGTTCTTC.

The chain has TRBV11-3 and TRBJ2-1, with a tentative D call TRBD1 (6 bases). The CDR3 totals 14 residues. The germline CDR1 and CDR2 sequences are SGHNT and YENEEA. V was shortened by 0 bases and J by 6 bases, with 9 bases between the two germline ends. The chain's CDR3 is CASSLDYRVNEQFF. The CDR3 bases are TGTGCCAGCAGCTTAGATTACAGGGTCAATGAGCAGTTCTTC.

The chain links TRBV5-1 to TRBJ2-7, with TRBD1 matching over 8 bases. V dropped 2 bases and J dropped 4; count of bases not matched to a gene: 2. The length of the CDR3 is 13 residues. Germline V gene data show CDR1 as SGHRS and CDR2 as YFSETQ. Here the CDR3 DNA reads TGCGCCAGCAGCTTTCAGGGGGCATACGAGCAGTACTTC. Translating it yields CASSFQGAYEQYF.

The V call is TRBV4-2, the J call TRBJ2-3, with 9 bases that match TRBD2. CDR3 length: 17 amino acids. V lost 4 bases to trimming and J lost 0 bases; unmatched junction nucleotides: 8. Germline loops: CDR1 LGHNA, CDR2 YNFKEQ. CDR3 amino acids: CASSPAGGGSSTDTQYF. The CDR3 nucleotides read TGTGCCAGCAGCCCTGCGGGGGGGGGTTCAAGCACAGATACGCAGTATTTT.

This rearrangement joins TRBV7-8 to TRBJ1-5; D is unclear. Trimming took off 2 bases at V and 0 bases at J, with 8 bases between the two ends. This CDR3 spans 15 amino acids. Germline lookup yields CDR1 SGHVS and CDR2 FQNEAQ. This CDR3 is CASSLSSRSNQPQHF. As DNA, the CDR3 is TGTGCCAGCAGCTTATCTTCCCGTAGCAATCAGCCCCAGCATTTT.

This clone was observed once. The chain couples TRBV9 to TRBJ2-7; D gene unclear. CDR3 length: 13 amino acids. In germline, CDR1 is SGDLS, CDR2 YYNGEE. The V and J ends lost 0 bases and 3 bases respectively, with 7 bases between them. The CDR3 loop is CASSVDPGYEQYF. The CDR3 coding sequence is TGTGCCAGCAGCGTAGACCCGGGCTACGAGCAGTACTTC.

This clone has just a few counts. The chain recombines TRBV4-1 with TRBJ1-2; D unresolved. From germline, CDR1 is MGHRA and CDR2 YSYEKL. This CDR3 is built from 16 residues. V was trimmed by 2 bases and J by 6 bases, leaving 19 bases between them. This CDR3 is CASSQSIAAGKHGYTF. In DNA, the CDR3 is TGCGCCAGCAGCCAATCCATAGCGGCCGGAAAACATGGCTACACCTTC.

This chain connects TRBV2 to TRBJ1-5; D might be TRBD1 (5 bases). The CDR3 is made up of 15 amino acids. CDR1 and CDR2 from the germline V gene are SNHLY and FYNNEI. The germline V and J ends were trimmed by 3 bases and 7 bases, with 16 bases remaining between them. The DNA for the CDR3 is TGTGCCAGCAGTGATTTGGCAGGGATAAGACAGCCCCAGCATTTT. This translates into CASSDLAGIRQPQHF.